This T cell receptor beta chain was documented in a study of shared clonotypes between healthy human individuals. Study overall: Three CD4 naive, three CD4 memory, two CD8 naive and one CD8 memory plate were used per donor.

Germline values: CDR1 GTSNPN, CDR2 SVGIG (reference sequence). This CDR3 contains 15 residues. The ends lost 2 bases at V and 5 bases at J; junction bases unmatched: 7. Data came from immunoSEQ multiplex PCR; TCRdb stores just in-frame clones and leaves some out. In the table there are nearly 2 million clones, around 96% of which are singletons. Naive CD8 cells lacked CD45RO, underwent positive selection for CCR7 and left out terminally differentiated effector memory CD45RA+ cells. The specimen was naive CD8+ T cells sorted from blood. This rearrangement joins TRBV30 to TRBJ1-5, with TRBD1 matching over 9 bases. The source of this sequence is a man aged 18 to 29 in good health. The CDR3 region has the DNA TGTGCCTGGAGTCCACCGGGACAGGGTTATCAGCCCCAGCATTTT. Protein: CAWSPPGQGYQPQHF.